This T cell receptor beta chain was sequenced for a study of cytomegalovirus exposure and HLA in healthy donors. Per the germline V gene, CDR1 is LGHNA and CDR2 is YNFKEQ. The CDR3 loop spans 14 amino acids. V lost 3 bases to trimming and J lost 2 bases; unmatched junction nucleotides: 1. The PCR employed 60 Vbeta primers together with 13 Jbeta primers. Sequenced by immunoSEQ multiplex PCR; TCRdb stores in-frame clones only, minus some. The sample holds approximately 180,000 clones, 84% seen once. The chain is built from TRBV4-2 and TRBJ1-2; TRBD1 aligns across 9 bases. The sequenced sample was PBMCs. This clonotype originated in a man aged 18-30 years in good health and CMV-seronegative. CDR3: CASSQGTGNYGYTF. Written as DNA, the CDR3 is TGTGCCAGCAGCCAGGGGACAGGGAACTATGGCTACACCTTC.